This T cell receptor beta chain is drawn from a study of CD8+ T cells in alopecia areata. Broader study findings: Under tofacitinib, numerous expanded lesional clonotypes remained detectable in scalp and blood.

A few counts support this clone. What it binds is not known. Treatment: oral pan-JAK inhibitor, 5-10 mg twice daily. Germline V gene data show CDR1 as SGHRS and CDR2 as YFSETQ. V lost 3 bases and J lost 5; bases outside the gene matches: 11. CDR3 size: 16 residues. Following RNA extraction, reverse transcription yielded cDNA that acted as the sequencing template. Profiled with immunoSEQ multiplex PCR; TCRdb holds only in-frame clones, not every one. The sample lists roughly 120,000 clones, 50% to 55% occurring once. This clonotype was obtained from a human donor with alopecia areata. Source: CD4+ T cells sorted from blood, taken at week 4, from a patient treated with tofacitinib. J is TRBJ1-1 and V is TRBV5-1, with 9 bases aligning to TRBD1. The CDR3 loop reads CASSSTQGARRTEAFF. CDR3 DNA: TGCGCCAGCAGCTCCACACAGGGGGCGCGGAGGACTGAAGCTTTCTTT.